This T cell receptor (beta chain) came from a study of blood T cell repertoires in COVID-19. As for the study in general: Samples of COVID-19 (acute and convalescent) were obtained from the United States, Italy and Spain. Sources were T cells, B-cell-depleted T cells, or PBMCs; the material itself was cDNA or gDNA.

V lost 4 bases to trimming and J lost 0 bases, with 16 bases between them. CDR1 and CDR2 (germline): LGHDT, YNNKEL (reference sequence). This CDR3 has 17 amino acids. The authors' processing: Amplification with reference gene primers provided the estimates of nucleated cell counts. Generated by immunoSEQ multiplex PCR, the TCRdb table keeps only in-frame clones and is missing some. For V, J and clone size, that table is used; D and trimming come from the DNA. Of approximately 140,000 clones in the sample, over 75% were seen once. Sequencing was carried out using peripheral blood. This TCR came from a man between 60 and 75 years old with active or convalescent COVID-19. The chain combines TRBV3-1 (or the pseudogene TRBV3-2) with TRBJ2-4, with D possibly being TRBD2 (6 bases). Here the CDR3 DNA reads TGTGCCAGCAGCCGGGGGGAGACGGGATTAGCCAAAAACATTCAGTACTTC. It is translated as CASSRGETGLAKNIQYF.